This T cell receptor (beta chain) was found in a study of blood T cell repertoires in COVID-19. Assay: immunoSEQ multiplex PCR; the TCRdb copy retains only in-frame clones and omits some. Among more than 75,000 clones listed, about four fifths were seen once. The CDR3 consists of 14 residues. The germline V gene encodes CDR1 SGHRS and CDR2 YFSETQ. The V end was cut by 1 base, the J end by 0 bases, with 8 bases between. This clone was seen only once. The TCR originated in a human donor in a cohort sampled during active COVID-19. This chain links TRBV5-1 with TRBJ2-7; D gene unclear. Sequencing input: peripheral blood. The CDR3 reads CASSLISGSYEQYF. The CDR3 coding sequence is TGCGCCAGCAGCTTGATCAGTGGCTCCTACGAGCAGTACTTC.